The clone carrying this T cell receptor beta chain was counted many times. Produced via immunoSEQ multiplex PCR; TCRdb's table is partial and in-frame only. Among approximately 260,000 clones listed, approximately 83% were seen once. In terms of age and location, participants ranged from about 18 to 95 years and lived in about 25 US areas. This record belongs to a study of blood T cell repertoires in COVID-19. This CDR3 has 14 residues. Germline CDR1 and CDR2: MNHEY and SMNVEV (reference sequence). V lost 8 bases, J lost 4 bases, and 18 bases lay in between. The receptor's source is a woman aged 40 to 49 with acute COVID-19. Sample: PBMCs or T cells enriched from blood (not recorded which). The V and J genes are TRBV27 and TRBJ2-7; D possibly corresponds to TRBD2 (7 bases). CDR3 coding DNA: TGTGCCAGCTCGCGGGGAGGGGGAGGTTACGAGCAGTACTTC. Residues: CASSRGGGGYEQYF.